These 15 T cell receptor beta chains share one sample of origin, sequenced in a study of shared clonotypes between healthy human individuals. Only CD45RO-negative cells positively selected for CCR7 counted as naive CD8 cells, so terminally differentiated effector memory CD45RA+ cells were excluded. The repertoire was sequenced with immunoSEQ multiplex PCR; TCRdb's copy has only in-frame clones and lacks some. The sample consists of fewer than 1 million clones, about 96% of them appearing once. The sequenced material came from naive CD8+ T cells sorted from blood. Receptor source: a man aged 25 to 40 in good health.

The genes are TRBV18 and TRBJ2-7, with 12 bases lining up with TRBD2. The J segment lost 4 bases and the V segment lost 2 bases, leaving 12 bases of the junction unmatched. CDR3 length equals 18 residues. Germline V CDR1 and CDR2: KGHSH, LQKENI. The CDR3 DNA is TGTGCCAGCTCACCAACTAGCGGGAGGACCGGGAGGGTTTACGAGCAGTACTTC. Amino acids: CASSPTSGRTGRVYEQYF.

The chain combines TRBV5-1 with TRBJ2-7, with 12 positions matching TRBD2. V trimming: 4 bases; J trimming: 5 bases; junction bases outside the gene matches: 7. The CDR3 has 15 amino acids. Germline-derived CDR1 and CDR2 are SGHRS and YFSETQ. This chain's CDR3 is CASSPELAGGDEQYF. CDR3 sequence (DNA): TGCGCCAGCAGCCCAGAGCTAGCGGGAGGGGACGAGCAGTACTTC.

The J gene is TRBJ2-1, the V gene TRBV5-6; D is unresolved. CDR1 is SGHDT, CDR2 YYEEEE, per germline. CDR3 length: 15 residues. The V end lost 5 bases, the J end lost 0 bases, and 12 bases lay between the germline ends. CDR3 amino acids: CASRLGSLSYNEQFF. The CDR3, as DNA: TGTGCCAGCAGGCTCGGAAGCCTCTCCTACAATGAGCAGTTCTTC.

CDR3 residues: CASSARDSGYGYTF. CDR3 nucleotides: TGTGCCAGCAGCGCCCGGGACAGCGGATATGGCTACACCTTC. The chain is built from TRBV7-8 and TRBJ1-2; 7 bases map to TRBD1. CDR1 is SGHVS and CDR2 is FQNEAQ in the germline V gene. This CDR3 contains 14 residues. After removal of 5 bases from V and 5 bases from J, the junction contained 8 bases not matched to a gene.

The chain couples TRBV13 to TRBJ2-3; 9 positions match TRBD2. This CDR3 is 15 amino acids long. CDR1 PRHDT and CDR2 FYEKMQ come from the germline V gene (reference sequence). V was pared by 1 base and J by 5 bases, with 4 bases of the junction left unmatched. As DNA, the CDR3 is TGTGCCAGCAGCTTAGTGGGACTAGCTGGAGATACGCAGTATTTT. Translating it yields CASSLVGLAGDTQYF.

The rearrangement uses TRBV27 and TRBJ2-7, with TRBD2 identical over 12 bases. V trimming: 10 bases; J trimming: 0 bases; junction bases outside the gene matches: 10. The CDR3 length is 16 residues. Germline CDR1 MNHEY, CDR2 SMNVEV (reference sequence). CDR3 in DNA: TGTGCCACCATAAGGACTAGCGGGACTAGCTCCTACGAGCAGTACTTC. Residues: CATIRTSGTSSYEQYF.

CDR3 in DNA: TGTGCCATCAGTGTTGGGACTAGCTATGAGCAGTTCTTC. Its protein is CAISVGTSYEQFF. The chain couples TRBV10-3 to TRBJ2-1; 9 bases fit TRBD2. V dropped 4 bases and J dropped 8; count of bases not matched to a gene: 3. The CDR3 consists of 13 residues. Germline values: CDR1 ENHRY, CDR2 SYGVKD.

V usage is TRBV4-3 and J usage is TRBJ1-1; 10 bases agree with TRBD1. The V and J ends lost 4 bases and 3 bases, in that order; junction bases with no gene match: 5. This CDR3 is built from 15 residues. CDR1 is LGHNA and CDR2 is YSLEER in the germline V gene. For the CDR3, the DNA is TGCGCCAGCAGCCGGCGACAGGGGGCTGACACTGAAGCTTTCTTT. Translating it yields CASSRRQGADTEAFF.

This clone appeared once. The chain recombines TRBV5-1 with TRBJ2-1, with 11 positions matching TRBD2. The germline gives CDR1 SGHRS, CDR2 YFSETQ. The trim removed 0 bases at V and 0 bases at J, leaving 8 bases unmatched. CDR3 length: 19 residues. The CDR3 nucleotides read TGCGCCAGCAGCTTGGTAGGACTAGCGGGTCAGAGCTCCTACAATGAGCAGTTCTTC. Translation gives CASSLVGLAGQSSYNEQFF.

This sequence joins TRBV5-5 and TRBJ1-5; 7 bases match TRBD1. The CDR3 runs 16 residues. With V trimmed by 4 bases and J by 0 bases, 7 bases remained unmatched. Germline V gene data show CDR1 as SGHKS and CDR2 as YYEKEE (reference sequence). The CDR3 DNA sequence: TGTGCCAGCAGCGCCGGGACAGACGATAGCAATCAGCCCCAGCATTTT. It translates to CASSAGTDDSNQPQHF.

The chain carries TRBV4-1 and TRBJ2-7; 9 bases are shared with TRBD1. This CDR3 comprises 14 residues. CDR1 and CDR2 from the germline V gene are MGHRA and YSYEKL. Losses at the gene ends were 5 bases for V and 0 bases for J; bases not matched to a gene: 2. The CDR3 nucleotides read TGCGCCAGCAGCGGGACAGGGACCTCCTACGAGCAGTACTTC. As protein: CASSGTGTSYEQYF.

V gene TRBV10-1 combines with J gene TRBJ1-5; the D gene is possibly TRBD1 (6 bases). V lost 5 bases, J lost 9 bases, and 20 bases lay in between. This CDR3 is 15 amino acids long. Germline V gene sequence: CDR1 WNHNN, CDR2 SYGVQD (reference sequence). The CDR3 spells CASSRMRGGGGPQHF. The CDR3 DNA sequence: TGCGCCAGCAGTAGGATGAGAGGGGGAGGGGGGCCCCAGCATTTT.

V gene TRBV7-9 combines with J gene TRBJ1-1, with 8 nucleotides matching TRBD1. In germline, CDR1 is SEHNR, CDR2 FQNEAQ (reference sequence). The CDR3 consists of 17 residues. After removal of 5 bases from V and 0 bases from J, the junction contained 11 bases not matched to a gene. The CDR3 coding sequence is TGTGCCAGCAGCCCCCGTCAGACAGGGGATTTGAACACTGAAGCTTTCTTT. This gives the protein CASSPRQTGDLNTEAFF.

The rearrangement uses TRBV21-1 and TRBJ1-1. TRBV21-1 represents a pseudogene. The CDR3 is 15 amino acids. The CDR3 bases are TGTGCCAGCAGTCGCGCGCCGAGTACGAACACTGAAGCTTTCTTT. This sequence encodes CASSRAPSTNTEAFF.

The chain has TRBV27 and TRBJ2-7, with TRBD1 as a possible D gene (6 bases). The CDR3 is 15 residues long. With 8 bases removed from V and 4 bases from J, the gap between germline ends came to 21 bases. Germline V gene data show CDR1 as MNHEY and CDR2 as SMNVEV (reference sequence). This chain's CDR3 is CASVPLGAGAYEQYF. In nucleotides, the CDR3 is TGTGCCAGCGTACCCCTTGGGGCAGGGGCTTACGAGCAGTACTTC.